The clone carrying this T cell receptor (beta chain) has just a few counts. Its target is not known. The data were obtained in a study of CD8 T cells in ankylosing spondylitis. Study observations and caveats: Roughly eight highly homologous variants formed a TCR beta motif that appeared characteristic of ankylosing spondylitis blood. There were earlier reports of some motif variants in reactive arthritis synovial fluid and blood.

TCRdb re-called the 5' RACE reads with MiXCR, one entry per CDR3 protein. The table lists 700,000 to 850,000 distinct CDR3 sequences, approximately 10% of them singletons, with under 0.6% in the top ten. Per germline, CDR1 SQVTM and CDR2 ANQGSEA. CDR3 length: 16 residues. Trimming removed 5 bases from V and 0 bases from J; junction bases left unmatched: 6. The TCR comes from a male donor with ankylosing spondylitis. What was sequenced was blood, either unsorted or a sorted T cell fraction (not recorded which). J is TRBJ2-1 and V is TRBV29-1; the match to TRBD2 covers 11 bases. The CDR3 loop is CSVSTSGASSYNEQFF. The CDR3 region has the DNA TGCAGCGTTTCGACTAGCGGGGCGAGCTCCTACAATGAGCAGTTCTTC.